These T cell receptor beta chains were read from a single sample in a study of cytomegalovirus exposure and HLA in healthy donors. Produced via immunoSEQ multiplex PCR; TCRdb's table is partial and in-frame only. The table shows more than 100,000 clones, with approximately 64% occurring only once. Sequenced material: PBMCs. Source of these receptors: a woman between 45 and 65 years old in good health and CMV-seronegative. CDR3s include the opening cysteine and the closing phenylalanine or tryptophan. The D gene is left open where the match is weak. Clone size appears in some rows only: once, few, many, or a class for an expanded clone.

v_gene,j_gene,d_gene,abundance,CDR3nt,CDR3aa
TRBV5-8,TRBJ2-3,TRBD1,few,TGTGCCAGCAGCTCGACAGGGCTCCACACAGATACGCAGTATTTT,CASSSTGLHTDTQYF
TRBV6-6,TRBJ2-5,NA,NA,TGTGCCAGCAGTTCCGGAGAGACCCAGTACTTC,CASSSGETQYF
TRBV2,TRBJ1-4,NA,NA,TGTGCCAGCAGTGAAAGCAGGGAAGGAAAACTGTTTTTT,CASSESREGKLFF
TRBV28,TRBJ1-1,NA,few,TGTGCCAGCAGTTTATTCTTCCCCGGGGAAGCTTTCTTT,CASSLFFPGEAFF
TRBV18,TRBJ2-7,NA,NA,TGTGCCAGCTCACCGTGGGAGTACTCCTACGAGCAGTACTTC,CASSPWEYSYEQYF
TRBV18,TRBJ2-7,TRBD2,NA,TGTGCCAGCTCACCACCGGGCCTAGCGGGGGCCTACGAGCAGTACTTC,CASSPPGLAGAYEQYF
TRBV4-1,TRBJ1-5,TRBD1,few,TGCGCCAGCAGCCATAAATACCGGGACAGCGGCAATCAGCCCCAGCATTTT,CASSHKYRDSGNQPQHF
TRBV2,TRBJ2-7,TRBD1,NA,TGTGCCAGCAGTACGGGACAGGTATCCTACGAGCAGTACTTC,CASSTGQVSYEQYF
TRBV30,TRBJ2-7,NA,NA,TGTGCCTGGAGGGGGACTTCTAACACTTACGAGCAGTACTTC,CAWRGTSNTYEQYF
TRBV10-3,TRBJ2-2,TRBD2,few,TGTGCCATCAGTGACCGGCCAGTAAGACCGGGACTAGCGGACACCGGGGAGCTGTTTTTT,CAISDRPVRPGLADTGELFF
TRBV7-8,TRBJ2-2,TRBD2,NA,TGTGCCAGCAGCTTGACTAGCGTGAACACCGGGGAGCTGTTTTTT,CASSLTSVNTGELFF
TRBV7-2,TRBJ1-4,TRBD1,NA,TGTGCCAGCAGCTATCAAACCGGGACAGGGGGGGGAAAACTGTTTTTT,CASSYQTGTGGGKLFF
TRBV5-1,TRBJ1-4,NA,NA,TGCGCCAGCAGCTTGCAAGCGCCCAATGAAAAACTGTTTTTT,CASSLQAPNEKLFF
TRBV9,TRBJ2-2,NA,NA,TGTGCCAGCAGCCCAAGGGGGGGCACCGGGGAGCTGTTTTTT,CASSPRGGTGELFF
TRBV28,TRBJ2-1,TRBD2,NA,TGTGCCAGCAGTCAACAAAGCGGGAGCAGCTCCTACAATGAGCAGTTCTTC,CASSQQSGSSSYNEQFF
TRBV30,TRBJ2-1,TRBD2,NA,TGTGCCTGGACCGTGGGCGGGGGGAGAAATGAGCAGTTCTTC,CAWTVGGGRNEQFF
TRBV10-3,TRBJ2-6,NA,few,TGTGCCATCAGTGGCGGGGCCCATAGCTCTGGGGCCAACGTCCTGACTTTC,CAISGGAHSSGANVLTF
TRBV9,TRBJ2-3,TRBD2,few,TGTGCCAGCAGCGTAGCTAGCGGGAGTGAAACAGATACGCAGTATTTT,CASSVASGSETDTQYF
TRBV4-1,TRBJ1-6,NA,NA,TGCGCCAGCAGTCAAGAGGTACAGGGCTATAATTCACCCCTCCACTTT,CASSQEVQGYNSPLHF
TRBV5-1,TRBJ2-6,NA,NA,TGCGCCAGTAGCCTTTCGTTCGGGACTGGGGCCAACGTCCTGACTTTC,CASSLSFGTGANVLTF
TRBV27,TRBJ2-7,NA,NA,TGTGCCAGCAGTTCGACAGGAACCTACGAGCAGTACTTC,CASSSTGTYEQYF
TRBV28,TRBJ2-5,TRBD1,NA,TGTGCCAGCAGTCCCCCGACAGGGGTCGACCGGGAGACCCAGTACTTC,CASSPPTGVDRETQYF
TRBV7-9,TRBJ2-1,TRBD2,NA,TGTGCCAGCAGCTTATCGGCTAGCGGGGGATTGGAGCAGTTCTTC,CASSLSASGGLEQFF
TRBV29-1,TRBJ2-7,TRBD1,NA,TGCAGCGTTCGACAGGGACCCTACGAGCAGTACTTC,CSVRQGPYEQYF
TRBV7-9,TRBJ2-3,TRBD2,few,TGTGCCAGCAGCTTAGCGCGTAGCGGGATCACAGATACGCAGTATTTT,CASSLARSGITDTQYF
TRBV5-6,TRBJ1-2,NA,few,TGTGCCAGCAGCTTGGCTGACTATGGCTACACCTTC,CASSLADYGYTF
TRBV11-1,TRBJ1-4,TRBD1,NA,TGTGCCAGCAGCCGGGGACAGGGAGGAGAAAAACTGTTTTTT,CASSRGQGGEKLFF
TRBV28,TRBJ2-2,TRBD1,once,TGTGCCAGCCGAGTCGGACAGGACACCGGGGAGCTGTTTTTT,CASRVGQDTGELFF
TRBV9,TRBJ1-1,TRBD1,NA,TGTGCCAGCAGCGTAGGTCCCGACAGGGAGGCTGAAGCTTTCTTT,CASSVGPDREAEAFF
TRBV10-3,TRBJ2-5,NA,NA,TGTGCCATCAGCTGGACTATCTTCGAGACCCAGTACTTC,CAISWTIFETQYF
TRBV11-3,TRBJ2-3,NA,NA,TGTGCCAGCAGCTTAGTTGGCGTCGGGACTAGCACAGATACGCAGTATTTT,CASSLVGVGTSTDTQYF
TRBV11-1,TRBJ1-3,NA,NA,TGTGCCAGCAGTTTCCTACCCAGGCGACAGTTTTCCTCTGGAAACACCATATATTTT,CASSFLPRRQFSSGNTIYF
TRBV5-1,TRBJ2-2,NA,NA,TGCGCCAGCAGCTTGGGAACTAGCAGCGGTAGTCGCACCGGGGAGCTGTTTTTT,CASSLGTSSGSRTGELFF
TRBV29-1,TRBJ1-4,NA,NA,TGCAGCGCACAGCGGACTGGGGAAAAACTGTTTTTT,CSAQRTGEKLFF
TRBV19,TRBJ2-5,NA,once,TGTGCCAGTAGTTTTGGCAAGGGGGTACCAAGTGAGACCCAGTACTTC,CASSFGKGVPSETQYF
TRBV19,TRBJ1-1,NA,NA,TGTGCCAGTAGTATAGACGGGGTTAGCACTGAAGCTTTCTTT,CASSIDGVSTEAFF
TRBV6-5,TRBJ2-7,NA,medium-sized,TGTGCCAGCAGTTACTCCCTCCCGGGTTACGAGCAGTACTTC,CASSYSLPGYEQYF
TRBV7-7,TRBJ2-5,TRBD2,NA,TGTGCCAGCAGCTTAGGGACTGCGGGAGGGCTGGAGACCCAGTACTTC,CASSLGTAGGLETQYF
TRBV2,TRBJ1-3,NA,few,TGTGCCAGCAGTGATGGGGGGGCGTCTGGAAACACCATATATTTT,CASSDGGASGNTIYF
TRBV19,TRBJ1-3,NA,NA,TGTGCCAGTAGTATAGAGGCCTCTGGAAACACCATATATTTT,CASSIEASGNTIYF
TRBV27,TRBJ2-3,TRBD2,NA,TGTGCCTCCGGAGGGCTAGCGGGGTTCACAGATACGCAGTATTTT,CASGGLAGFTDTQYF
TRBV7-2,TRBJ2-7,TRBD1,NA,TGTGCCAGCAGCTCGTCGACAGGGAACTACGAGCAGTACTTC,CASSSSTGNYEQYF
TRBV10-1,TRBJ2-2,TRBD1,few,TGCGCCAGCAGCCCGGACAGGACGAACACCCGGGAGCTGTTTTTT,CASSPDRTNTRELFF
TRBV2,TRBJ1-4,TRBD1,once,TGTGCCAGCGGCGGGACAGGGCGACAAAATGAAAAACTGTTTTTT,CASGGTGRQNEKLFF
TRBV11-2,TRBJ2-5,TRBD1,few,TGTGCCAGCGTCCTCGACAGGGTTGGGACCCAGTACTTC,CASVLDRVGTQYF
TRBV11-2,TRBJ2-1,TRBD2,NA,TGTGCCAGCAGCTTAACCGCGGGAGAAAATGAGCAGTTCTTC,CASSLTAGENEQFF
TRBV5-8,TRBJ2-1,TRBD1,NA,TGTGCCAGCAGCCACGACAGGGGCAAGTATGAGCAGTTCTTC,CASSHDRGKYEQFF
TRBV10-3,TRBJ1-4,NA,NA,TGTGCCATCAGGGACAGTACAACTACTGAAAAACTGTTTTTT,CAIRDSTTTEKLFF
TRBV5-6,TRBJ2-7,TRBD2,few,TGTGCCAGCAGCCGCGGACTAGCGGGAGCCACGAGGAACGAGCAGTACTTC,CASSRGLAGATRNEQYF
TRBV7-3,TRBJ2-1,TRBD2,NA,TGTGCCAGCAGCTTAATGTTAGCGGGAGGTGACAATGAGCAGTTCTTC,CASSLMLAGGDNEQFF
TRBV1,TRBJ2-5,NA,NA,TGCACCAGCAGCGTGAAGGACAGGGGAGGGACGGAGAGGCAAGAGACCCAGTACTTC,CTSSVKDRGGTERQETQYF
TRBV19,TRBJ2-5,TRBD1,NA,TGTGCCAGTAGTATTTTACAGGGGATGGAGACCCAGTACTTC,CASSILQGMETQYF
TRBV28,TRBJ1-1,NA,NA,TGTGCCAGCAGTTTTCAGGGAGAAGCTTTCTTT,CASSFQGEAFF
TRBV10-3,TRBJ2-3,NA,NA,TGTGCCATCAGGAGGGCCGGGGATACAGATACGCAGTATTTT,CAIRRAGDTDTQYF
TRBV15,TRBJ2-5,NA,NA,TGTGCCACCAGCAGAGATCGGGGGACCCAGTACTTC,CATSRDRGTQYF